This is a list of T cell receptor beta chains from one sample in a study of regulatory T cells in long-lasting Graves disease. Each CDR3 protein is one row after TCRdb ran MiXCR on the multiplex PCR reads. The data contain approximately 560,000 distinct CDR3 sequences, 15% to 20% of them seen just once; the ten biggest clones take up approximately 12%. These data were also reused for a study on T cells in Graves' hyperthyroidism and ophthalmopathy.

The sample here was peripheral blood mononuclear cells (PBMCs), taken at new diagnosis, from a patient treated with antithyroid drugs. These TCRs come from a man younger than 35 with Graves disease. The CDR3 runs from the conserved cysteine through the conserved F or W. D genes are given only for firm matches. The listing skips clone size in some rows; elsewhere it reads once, few, many or a size class.

clone size,V gene,J gene,D gene,CDR3 DNA,CDR3 protein
many,TRBV30,TRBJ1-5,NA,TGTGCCTGGAGTTTTGGGCAGAATCAGCCCCAGCATTTT,CAWSFGQNQPQHF
many,TRBV28,TRBJ1-1,NA,TGTGCCAGCAGTTTTCGCTACAGGGTCGGAGTCGGCGCTTTCTTT,CASSFRYRVGVGAFF
few,TRBV27,TRBJ2-3,NA,TGTGCCAGCAGTTTATCAGGGAATACGCAGTATTTT,CASSLSGNTQYF
many,TRBV7-9,TRBJ2-3,TRBD2,TGTGCCAGCAGTCCACCGACTAGCGGAGTCCCAGATACGCAGTATTTT,CASSPPTSGVPDTQYF
many,TRBV6-9,TRBJ1-1,TRBD1,TGTGCCAGCAGTTACCTAACAGGGGACACTGAAGCTTTCTTT,CASSYLTGDTEAFF
many,TRBV20-1,TRBJ2-7,NA,TGCAGTGCTAGTCGGCACAGAACTTCCTACGAGCAGTACTTC,CSASRHRTSYEQYF
many,TRBV6-1,TRBJ2-1,NA,TGTGCCAGCACCCAAGGGGCCTACTCCTACAATGAGCAGTTCTTC,CASTQGAYSYNEQFF
few,TRBV19,TRBJ2-1,TRBD2,TGTGCCAGTAGTATAAGACAGCGGGAGGGCCTCAATGAGCAGTTCTTC,CASSIRQREGLNEQFF
NA,TRBV2,TRBJ1-5,NA,TGTGCCAGCAAGAGAGACAGTCCTAATCAGCCCCAGCATTTT,CASKRDSPNQPQHF
many,TRBV7-9,TRBJ2-7,NA,TGTGCCAGCAGCTCCCTCTCCAGATACGAGCAGTACTTC,CASSSLSRYEQYF
NA,TRBV9,TRBJ2-1,NA,TGTGCCAGCAGCGTAGATCCCAGCGCTGAGCAGTTCTTC,CASSVDPSAEQFF
many,TRBV7-8,TRBJ1-5,NA,TGTGCCAGCAGCTTAGCGGGGCAGGGGAGCAATCAGCCCCAGCATTTT,CASSLAGQGSNQPQHF
many,TRBV28,TRBJ2-7,NA,TGTGCCAGCAGTCCTTTTAGTCTCGCTTTCGAGCAGTACTTC,CASSPFSLAFEQYF
NA,TRBV6-1,TRBJ2-3,TRBD2,TGTGCCAGCGAACTAGCGGGAGCCGGAGATACGCAGTATTTT,CASELAGAGDTQYF
NA,TRBV6-2/TRBV6-3,TRBJ1-5,NA,TGTGCCAGCAGTATCCGGGGTGACAATCAGCCCCAGCATTTT,CASSIRGDNQPQHF
NA,TRBV5-6,TRBJ2-7,NA,TGTGCCAGCAGCTACGCGGGACAGTCCTACGAGCAGTACTTC,CASSYAGQSYEQYF
NA,TRBV10-3,TRBJ2-5,NA,TGTGCCATCAGTGAGTCGGGTAGAGAGACCCAGTACTTC,CAISESGRETQYF
few,TRBV20-1,TRBJ2-3,NA,TGCAGTGCTTCTCTTCTCAGCGGAGGTCACCAAGATACGCAGTATTTT,CSASLLSGGHQDTQYF
NA,TRBV5-4,TRBJ1-6,TRBD1,TGTGCCAGCAGCGCAAACGACAGGGGGCGATCACCCCTCCACTTT,CASSANDRGRSPLHF
many,TRBV27,TRBJ2-5,TRBD1,TGTGCCAGCAGTCTTACCCGGGGACAGTCCCAAGAGACCCAGTACTTC,CASSLTRGQSQETQYF
few,TRBV7-6,TRBJ2-3,TRBD2,TGTGCCAGCAGCTTAGAAGCGGGACCCCTAGATACGCAGTATTTT,CASSLEAGPLDTQYF
many,TRBV12-3/TRBV12-4,TRBJ2-1,NA,TGTGCCAGCAGTTTAGTTATGGTCAGGGGGCGGGAGGGCTACAATGAGCAGTTCTTC,CASSLVMVRGREGYNEQFF
many,TRBV28,TRBJ1-1,NA,TGTGCCAGCAGTTTACCGGGGGGGAACCTCATCACTGAAGCTTTCTTT,CASSLPGGNLITEAFF
NA,TRBV7-2,TRBJ1-3,NA,TGTGCCAGCAGCTTCCGGGCCCCTGCACATGGAAACACCATATATTTT,CASSFRAPAHGNTIYF
few,TRBV12-3/TRBV12-4,TRBJ1-4,NA,TGTGCCAGCAGTTTCATAACGGGGAGAGAAAAACTGTTTTTT,CASSFITGREKLFF
many,TRBV5-1,TRBJ2-2,TRBD2,TGCGCCAGCAGCCCTCGAGCGGGAGAAACCGGGGAGCTGTTTTTT,CASSPRAGETGELFF
many,TRBV20-1,TRBJ2-3,TRBD2,TGCAGTGCCAATAGCGGGAGGATTTCAGATACGCAGTATTTT,CSANSGRISDTQYF
NA,TRBV19,TRBJ2-2,NA,TGTGCCAGTAGTGGCCAGGTAACGGCCACCGGGGAGCTGTTTTTT,CASSGQVTATGELFF
many,TRBV20-1,TRBJ2-7,TRBD1,TGCAGTGCTAGACTTGGACAGGAGTACGAGCAGTACTTC,CSARLGQEYEQYF
NA,TRBV3-1,TRBJ2-5,NA,TGTGCCAGCAGCCAAGATTGGTTGGAGACCCAGTACTTC,CASSQDWLETQYF
many,TRBV9,TRBJ1-4,NA,TGTGCCAGCAGCGTAGCTGTGGACGAAAAACTGTTTTTT,CASSVAVDEKLFF
NA,TRBV28,TRBJ1-4,NA,TGTGCCAGCAGTTTCATTATGGGGGGGGCTAATGAAAAACTGTTTTTT,CASSFIMGGANEKLFF
few,TRBV7-9,TRBJ2-3,TRBD2,TGTGCCAGCAGCTCCGGAGGGACTAGCGGACCCACAGATACGCAGTATTTT,CASSSGGTSGPTDTQYF
many,TRBV20-1,TRBJ2-1,NA,TGCAGTGCTAGATCGTGGCAGAATGACTACAATGAGCAGTTCTTC,CSARSWQNDYNEQFF
many,TRBV3-1,TRBJ2-7,TRBD1,TGTGCCAGCAGCCAAGACCCCACCGGGACAGGGTCCCTCGAGCAGTACTTC,CASSQDPTGTGSLEQYF
once,TRBV20-1,TRBJ2-3,TRBD2,TGCAGTGCTACCCGGACTAGCGGAGGGGCCACAGATACGCAGTATTTT,CSATRTSGGATDTQYF
many,TRBV28,TRBJ1-2,NA,TGTGCCAGCAGTTTCTCCGGCATCTATGGCTACACCTTC,CASSFSGIYGYTF
many,TRBV3-1,TRBJ2-3,TRBD2,TGTGCCAGCAGCCAAGGGACTAGCGGGAGTTCAGATACGCAGTATTTT,CASSQGTSGSSDTQYF
many,TRBV27,TRBJ2-6,TRBD2,TGTGCCAGCAGGCCCTCTAGCGGTGGGGCCAACGTCCTGACTTTC,CASRPSSGGANVLTF
NA,TRBV30,TRBJ1-2,TRBD1,TGTGCCTGGAGTGTCCAAGGGGGCGCTCGATACTATGGCTACACCTTC,CAWSVQGGARYYGYTF
NA,TRBV13,TRBJ1-1,TRBD1,TGTGCCAGCAGCTTGGGACAGATGAACACTGAAACTTTCTTT,CASSLGQMNTETFF
NA,TRBV7-6,TRBJ2-7,NA,TGTGCCAGCAGCTTAGTTGATGACGGGACCTACGAGCAGTACTTC,CASSLVDDGTYEQYF
many,TRBV28,TRBJ2-7,NA,TGTGCCAGCAGTTTACCAGCGGCCCGCTACGAGCAGTACTTC,CASSLPAARYEQYF
many,TRBV12-3/TRBV12-4,TRBJ1-4,NA,TGTGCCAGCAGTCCAGACGGACGAGGTGAAAAACTGTTTTTT,CASSPDGRGEKLFF
NA,TRBV30,TRBJ1-2,NA,TGTGCCTGGAGTCACCCCGGCAGGGCTCGTGTTCATGGCTACACCTTC,CAWSHPGRARVHGYTF
NA,TRBV30,TRBJ1-1,NA,TGTGCCTGGAGTGTAGGGGCCAGGGAGAACACTGAAGCTTTCTTT,CAWSVGARENTEAFF
few,TRBV29-1,TRBJ1-2,TRBD1,TGCAGCGTTGGGGCCGCAGGGGGTGATAATGGCTACACCTTC,CSVGAAGGDNGYTF
many,TRBV11-2,TRBJ2-4,NA,TGTGCCAGCAGCTTAGGAGTAGTCGCGGTACGGGCCAAAAACATTCAGTACTTC,CASSLGVVAVRAKNIQYF
many,TRBV28,TRBJ2-1,TRBD2,TGTGCCAGCAACCTAGTAGCGGGAGGGCCCAAAGTCAATGAGCAGTTCTTC,CASNLVAGGPKVNEQFF
many,TRBV12-3/TRBV12-4,TRBJ1-2,NA,TGTGCCAGCAGTTTAAAGGGACGGCCTATTGGCTACACCTTC,CASSLKGRPIGYTF
many,TRBV20-1,TRBJ2-1,TRBD2,TGCAGTGCTAGAGCGCAAAGGGGACTAGCGGGGTCCTACAATGAGCAGTTCTTC,CSARAQRGLAGSYNEQFF
NA,TRBV20-1,TRBJ2-5,TRBD1,TGCAGTGCTAGAAACGGACAGGGAGAGACCCAGTACTTC,CSARNGQGETQYF
NA,TRBV27,TRBJ1-5,NA,TGTGCCAGCAGTTTATACGGCTTTAGCAATCAGCCCCAGCATTTT,CASSLYGFSNQPQHF
few,TRBV5-1,TRBJ2-1,TRBD2,TGCGCCAGCAGCTTGGGCGGGGGACTAGCGGGAGGATCCTACAATGAGCAGTTCTTC,CASSLGGGLAGGSYNEQFF
many,TRBV3-1,TRBJ2-7,TRBD2,TGTGCCAGTAGCGGGAGGGCCACAGAGCAGTACTTC,CASSGRATEQYF
many,TRBV20-1,TRBJ2-7,TRBD2,TGCAGTGCTAGAGATCCCAGGGTTGGTAGCGGGATCAAAAGCTACGAGCAGTACTTC,CSARDPRVGSGIKSYEQYF
many,TRBV6-1,TRBJ2-2,NA,TGTGCCAGCAGTACGACTCCTTACCCGGCGAACACCGGGGAGCTGTTTTTT,CASSTTPYPANTGELFF
NA,TRBV7-9,TRBJ1-1,NA,TGTGCCAGCAGCTTAGTTGAGGGGAGCACTGAAGCTTTCTTT,CASSLVEGSTEAFF